This T cell receptor beta chain was captured by sequencing in a study of blood T cell repertoires in COVID-19. For the study at large: The origin of the acute and convalescent COVID-19 samples was the United States, Italy and Spain. Sample material is recorded as cDNA or gDNA derived from T cells, B-cell-depleted T cells, or PBMCs.

The authors' processing: Reference gene primer amplification in the assay estimated nucleated cell counts. Sequenced by immunoSEQ multiplex PCR; TCRdb stores in-frame clones only, minus some. For V, J and clone size, that table is used; D and trimming come from the DNA. Counted here are around 100,000 clones, just over 90% occurring once; the ten biggest clones make up over 4.5%. The CDR3 extends over 13 amino acids. Trimming left V 9 bases short and J 0 bases short, with 8 bases between. Germline V gene data show CDR1 as KGHDR and CDR2 as SFDVKD. Source material: peripheral blood. The rearrangement joins TRBV24-1 to TRBJ2-1; D ambiguous. The source of this sequence is a man aged 45 to 65 with acute or convalescent COVID-19. CDR3 DNA sequence: TGTGCCACCCGAGATAGCTCCTACAATGAGCAGTTCTTC. This gives the protein CATRDSSYNEQFF.